This TCR beta chain originates from a study of blood T cells in healthy people across ages. Findings and limits, study-wide: TCR beta diversity tracked closely with naive T cell percentage. It was the long-lived donors that had more naive CD4+ cells and higher diversity than aged donors. No one knew whether donors had CMV, which possibly confounded expanded clonotype changes.

For this clonotype: The antigen is not known.

The CDR3 sequence is 15 residues long. The V end was cut by 5 bases, the J end by 4 bases, with 16 bases between. Primed by a sample-barcoded 5' primer and a J-beta primer mix, a second PCR proceeded for 7 to 11 cycles. Via MiXCR, TCRdb re-called the 5' RACE reads, giving one row per CDR3 protein. The repertoire consists of over a million distinct CDR3 sequences, with roughly 60% occurring once and the leading ten covering over 6.5%. This receptor was taken from a man younger than 35 in good health. The sequenced sample was blood. The rearrangement links TRBV12-3 or TRBV12-4 to TRBJ2-3, with D perhaps TRBD1 or TRBD2 (6 bases each). The CDR3 nucleotides read TGTGCCAGCAGTCTCTTAGGGGGAGGTGCAGATACGCAGTATTTT. It translates to CASSLLGGGADTQYF.